This T cell receptor (beta chain) originates from a study of blood T cells in healthy people across ages. As for the study in general: There was about one barcoded beta molecule captured by template switching per two T cells. Findings of the study overall: Both naive CD4+ cell counts and diversity were greater in long-lived donors than in aged donors.

Whenever a sample was processed, at least 6 million PBMCs were isolated. Per the germline V gene, CDR1 is MNHEY and CDR2 is SVGEGT. The V segment lost 8 bases and the J segment 10 bases; nucleotides outside the gene matches: 14. The CDR3 is 17 residues long. Then a second PCR, running about 6 to 12 cycles, was carried out with a sample-barcoded 5' primer and a J-beta primer mix. The study obtained at least 2.5 million CDR3-containing paired-end reads from every sample. From the 5' RACE reads, TCRdb called clonotypes with MiXCR, one entry per CDR3 protein. The sample yields approximately 1.5 million distinct CDR3 sequences, roughly 32% seen once. This clonotype appeared a few times. Its antigen is still unknown.

The genes are TRBV6-2 or TRBV6-3 and TRBJ2-1, with TRBD2 matching over 16 bases. The receptor comes from a woman aged 25 to 39 in good health. The sequencing sample was made of blood. This CDR3 is CASAGLAGGPSSREQFF. CDR3 DNA sequence: TGTGCCAGCGCGGGACTAGCGGGAGGGCCGTCAAGCCGGGAGCAGTTCTTC.